Sequencing of this TCR beta chain was carried out in a study of T cell responses to AZD1222 COVID-19 vaccine. This clone was detected once. Here immunoSEQ multiplex PCR was the method, and the copy in TCRdb shows in-frame clones only, minus some. The sample carries more than 95,000 clones, around nine tenths recorded once. This specimen consisted of peripheral blood, obtained on day 0 of AZD1222 vaccination. The receptor was derived from an adult in good health.

The CDR3 coding sequence is TGTGCCAGCACTAGGGGACAGGGGACCGGGGAGCTGTTTTTT. Translating it yields CASTRGQGTGELFF. This chain joins TRBV25-1 and TRBJ2-2; TRBD1 matches 10 bases. The V and J ends lost 7 bases and 5 bases, in that order; junction bases with no gene match: 4. The V gene's germline CDR1 is MGHDK and CDR2 SYGVNS. The CDR3 contains 14 residues. The full variable domain, its missing parts supplied by reference TRBV25-1 and TRBJ2-2, is EADIYQTPRYLVIGTGKKITLECSQTMGHDKMYWYQQDPGMELHLIHYSYGVNSTEKGDLSSESTVSRIRTEHFPLTLESARPSHTSQYLCASTRGQGTGELFFGEGSRLTVL.